This T cell receptor (beta chain) was identified during a study of blood T cell repertoires in COVID-19. Study background: Collection of acute and convalescent COVID-19 samples took place in the United States, Italy and Spain.

Assay: immunoSEQ multiplex PCR; the TCRdb copy retains only in-frame clones and omits some. The sample consists of around 170,000 clones, roughly 87% of them appearing once. With 4 bases clipped from V and 2 bases from J, the junction kept 5 bases outside the gene matches. The CDR3 consists of 15 residues. Germline V gene data show CDR1 as LGHDT and CDR2 as YNNKEL (reference sequence). The chain combines TRBV3-1 (or the pseudogene TRBV3-2) with TRBJ2-4; 7 bases agree with TRBD2. This receptor was obtained from a woman aged 45 to 65 who had recovered from COVID-19. Sequencing was carried out using PBMCs or T cells enriched from blood (not recorded which). The CDR3: CASSPGLGPKNIQYF. The CDR3 region has the DNA TGTGCCAGCAGCCCCGGACTAGGTCCCAAAAACATTCAGTACTTC.